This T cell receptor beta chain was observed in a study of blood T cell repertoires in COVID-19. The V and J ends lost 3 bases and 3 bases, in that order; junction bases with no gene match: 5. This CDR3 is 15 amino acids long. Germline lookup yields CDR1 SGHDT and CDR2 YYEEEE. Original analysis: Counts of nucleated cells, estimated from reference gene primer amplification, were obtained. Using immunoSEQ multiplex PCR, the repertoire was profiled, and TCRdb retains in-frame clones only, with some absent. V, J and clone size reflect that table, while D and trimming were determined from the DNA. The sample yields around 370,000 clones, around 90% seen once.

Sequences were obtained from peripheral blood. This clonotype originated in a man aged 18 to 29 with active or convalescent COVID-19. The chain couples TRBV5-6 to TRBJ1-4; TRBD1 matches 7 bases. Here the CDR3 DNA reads TGTGCCAGCAGCTGGGGAGACAGGGCTAATGAAAAACTGTTTTTT. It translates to CASSWGDRANEKLFF.